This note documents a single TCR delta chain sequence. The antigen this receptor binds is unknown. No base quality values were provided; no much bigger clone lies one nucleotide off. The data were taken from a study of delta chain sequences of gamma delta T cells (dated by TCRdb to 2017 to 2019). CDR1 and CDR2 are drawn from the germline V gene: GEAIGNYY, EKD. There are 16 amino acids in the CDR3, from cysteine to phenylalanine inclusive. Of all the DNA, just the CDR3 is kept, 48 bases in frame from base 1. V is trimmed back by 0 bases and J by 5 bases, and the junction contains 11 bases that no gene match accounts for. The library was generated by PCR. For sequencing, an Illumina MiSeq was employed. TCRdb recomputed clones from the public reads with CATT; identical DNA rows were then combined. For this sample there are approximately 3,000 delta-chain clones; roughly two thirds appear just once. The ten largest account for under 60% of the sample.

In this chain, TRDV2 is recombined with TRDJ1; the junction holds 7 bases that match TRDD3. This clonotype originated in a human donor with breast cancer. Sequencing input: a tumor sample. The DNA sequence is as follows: TGTGCCTGTGACACCGTCGGGAATCTGGGGGGGGATAAACTCATCTTT. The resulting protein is CACDTVGNLGGDKLIF.